The 4 T cell receptor beta chains given below trace back to one sample, sequenced in a study of shared clonotypes between healthy human individuals. The table came from immunoSEQ multiplex PCR; TCRdb's copy has only in-frame clones and leaves some out. The data hold roughly 2.6 million clones, with roughly 92% observed a single time. Sequencing was performed on naive CD4+ T cells sorted from blood. Subset defined: CD45RA+ positively selected. The source is a man aged 18 to 30 in good health.

The V gene is TRBV7-2, the J gene TRBJ2-7; D not certain. Germline CDR1 reads SGHTA; CDR2 reads FQGNSA. The ends were cut back, 2 bases at V and 6 bases at J, with 14 bases in the middle. This CDR3 is built from 14 residues. This chain's CDR3 is CASSLSENRAEQYF. The DNA of the CDR3 is TGTGCCAGCAGCTTATCGGAGAATCGGGCCGAGCAGTACTTC.

CDR3 amino acids: CASSLGNSGRRQFF. The CDR3 DNA is TGTGCCAGCAGCTTAGGGAATAGCGGGAGGAGGCAGTTCTTC. This sequence joins TRBV7-2 and TRBJ2-1; 10 bases agree with TRBD2. The length of the CDR3 is 14 residues. Per the germline V gene, CDR1 is SGHTA and CDR2 is FQGNSA. V lost 1 base and J lost 12; bases outside the gene matches: 6.

This CDR3 reads CASSLTSGGALGYEQYF. The CDR3 DNA sequence: TGCGCCAGCAGCCTGACTAGCGGGGGGGCCTTAGGATACGAGCAGTACTTC. The chain uses TRBV5-1 and TRBJ2-7; 14 positions match TRBD2. Germline lookup yields CDR1 SGHRS and CDR2 YFSETQ. The CDR3 has 17 amino acids. Trimming took 4 bases from V and 4 from J; bases not matched to a gene: 10.

The chain combines TRBV7-9 with TRBJ2-7; possible D gene TRBD2, 6 bases. Per the germline V gene, CDR1 is SEHNR and CDR2 is FQNEAQ (reference sequence). V was clipped by 2 bases and J by 2 bases, with 22 bases between them. This CDR3 spans 18 amino acids. Here the CDR3 reads CASSLTPVGLANTYEQYF. In nucleotides, the CDR3 is TGTGCCAGCAGCTTAACCCCTGTAGGCCTAGCGAATACCTACGAGCAGTACTTC.